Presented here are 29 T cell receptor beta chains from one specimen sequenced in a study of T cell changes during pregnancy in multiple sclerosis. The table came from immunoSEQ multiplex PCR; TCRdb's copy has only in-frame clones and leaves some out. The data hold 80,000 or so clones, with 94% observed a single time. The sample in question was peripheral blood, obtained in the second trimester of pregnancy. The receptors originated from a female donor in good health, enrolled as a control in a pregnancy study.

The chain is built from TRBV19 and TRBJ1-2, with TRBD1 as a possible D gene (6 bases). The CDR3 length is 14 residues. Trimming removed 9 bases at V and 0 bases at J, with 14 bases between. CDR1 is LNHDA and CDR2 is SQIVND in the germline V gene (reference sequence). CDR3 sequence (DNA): TGTGCCAGCCGCATCCAGGGGACTAACTATGGCTACACCTTC. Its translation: CASRIQGTNYGYTF. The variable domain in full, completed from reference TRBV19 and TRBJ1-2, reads DGGITQSPKYLFRKEGQNVTLSCEQNLNHDAMYWYRQDPGQGLRLIYYSQIVNDFQKGDIAEGYSVSREKKESFPLTVTSAQKNPTAFYLCASRIQGTNYGYTFGSGTRLTVV.

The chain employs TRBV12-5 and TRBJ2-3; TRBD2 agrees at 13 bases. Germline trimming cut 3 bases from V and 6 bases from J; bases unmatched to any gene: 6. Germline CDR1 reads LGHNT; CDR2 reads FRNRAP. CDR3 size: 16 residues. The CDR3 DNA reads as TGTGCTAGTGGTTTAGGACTAGCGGGAGTAGGGGATACGCAGTATTTT. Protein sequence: CASGLGLAGVGDTQYF.

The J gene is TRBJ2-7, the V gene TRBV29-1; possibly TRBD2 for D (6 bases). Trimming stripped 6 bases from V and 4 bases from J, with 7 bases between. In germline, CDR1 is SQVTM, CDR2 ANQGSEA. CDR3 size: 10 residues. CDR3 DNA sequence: TGCAGCGTCGGAGGGTACGAGCAGTACTTC. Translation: CSVGGYEQYF.

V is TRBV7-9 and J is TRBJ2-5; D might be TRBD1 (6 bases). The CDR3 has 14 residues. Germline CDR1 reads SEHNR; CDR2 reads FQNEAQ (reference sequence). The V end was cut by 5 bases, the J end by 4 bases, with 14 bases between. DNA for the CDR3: TGTGCCAGCAGCATTAACAGGGTCCCAGAGACCCAGTACTTC. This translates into CASSINRVPETQYF.

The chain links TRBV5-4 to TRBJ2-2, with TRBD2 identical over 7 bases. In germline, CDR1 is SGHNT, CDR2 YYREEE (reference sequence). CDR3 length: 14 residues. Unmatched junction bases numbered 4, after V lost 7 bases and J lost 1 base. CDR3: CASETSLNTGELFF. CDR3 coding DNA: TGTGCCAGCGAGACTAGCCTGAACACCGGGGAGCTGTTTTTT.

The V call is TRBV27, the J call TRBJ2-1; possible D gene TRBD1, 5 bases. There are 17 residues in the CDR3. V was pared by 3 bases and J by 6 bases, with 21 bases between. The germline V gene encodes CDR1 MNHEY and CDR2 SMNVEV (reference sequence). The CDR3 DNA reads TGTGCCAGCAGTTTTTCCCCTCCCGTTAAAAGGGGCAATGAGCAGTTCTTC. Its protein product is CASSFSPPVKRGNEQFF.

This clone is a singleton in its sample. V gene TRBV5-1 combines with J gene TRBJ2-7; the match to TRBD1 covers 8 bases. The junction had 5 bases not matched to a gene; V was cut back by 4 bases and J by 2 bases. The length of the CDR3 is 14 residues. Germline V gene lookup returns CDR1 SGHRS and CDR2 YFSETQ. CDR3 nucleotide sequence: TGCGCCAGCAGCGTGGACAGGGCCACCTACGAGCAGTACTTC. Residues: CASSVDRATYEQYF.

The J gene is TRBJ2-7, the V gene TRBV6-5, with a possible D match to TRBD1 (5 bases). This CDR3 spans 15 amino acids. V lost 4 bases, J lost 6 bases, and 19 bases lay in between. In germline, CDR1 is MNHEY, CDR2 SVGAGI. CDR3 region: CASSLSQDGAGEQYF. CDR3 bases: TGTGCCAGCAGTTTATCTCAGGATGGGGCCGGCGAGCAGTACTTC.

CDR3 in amino acids: CASSEYTREQYF. The CDR3 DNA follows: TGTGCCAGCAGTGAATATACGAGAGAGCAGTACTTC. The chain has TRBV25-1 and TRBJ2-7; D is ambiguous. The germline V gene encodes CDR1 MGHDK and CDR2 SYGVNS. CDR3 length: 12 amino acids. Trimming stripped 0 bases from V and 7 bases from J, with 7 bases between.

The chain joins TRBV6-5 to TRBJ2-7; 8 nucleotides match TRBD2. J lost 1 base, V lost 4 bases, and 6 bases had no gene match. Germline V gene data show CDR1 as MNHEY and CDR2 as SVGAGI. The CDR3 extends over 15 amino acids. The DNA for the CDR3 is TGTGCCAGCAGTTGGCAGCGGGGGAAGTCCTACGAGCAGTACTTC. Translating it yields CASSWQRGKSYEQYF.

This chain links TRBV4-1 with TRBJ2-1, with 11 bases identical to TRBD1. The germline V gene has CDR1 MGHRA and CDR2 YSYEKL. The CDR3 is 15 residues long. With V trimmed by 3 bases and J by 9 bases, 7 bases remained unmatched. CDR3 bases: TGCGCCAGCAGCCAGCCGGGACAGGGGGTTATTGAGCAGTTCTTC. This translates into CASSQPGQGVIEQFF.

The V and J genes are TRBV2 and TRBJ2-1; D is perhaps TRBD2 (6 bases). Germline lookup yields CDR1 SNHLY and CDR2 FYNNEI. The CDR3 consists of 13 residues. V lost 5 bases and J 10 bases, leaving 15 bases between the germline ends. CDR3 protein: CASSRDLSWEQFF. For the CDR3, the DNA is TGTGCCAGCAGTAGGGACTTATCTTGGGAGCAGTTCTTC.

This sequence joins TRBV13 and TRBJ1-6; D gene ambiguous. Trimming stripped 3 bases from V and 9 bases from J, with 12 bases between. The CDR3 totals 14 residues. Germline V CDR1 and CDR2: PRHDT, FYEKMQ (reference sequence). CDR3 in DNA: TGTGCCAGCAGCTTCTCGGGAACGGGTTCACCCCTCCACTTT. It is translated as CASSFSGTGSPLHF.

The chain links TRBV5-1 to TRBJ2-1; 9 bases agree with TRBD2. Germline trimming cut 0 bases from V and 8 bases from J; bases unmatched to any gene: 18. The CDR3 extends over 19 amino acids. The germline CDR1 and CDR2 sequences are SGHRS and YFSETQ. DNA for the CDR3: TGCGCCAGCAGCTTGGATCCCCTAGCGGGACGCCAGACAGCTCATGAGCAGTTCTTC. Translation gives CASSLDPLAGRQTAHEQFF.

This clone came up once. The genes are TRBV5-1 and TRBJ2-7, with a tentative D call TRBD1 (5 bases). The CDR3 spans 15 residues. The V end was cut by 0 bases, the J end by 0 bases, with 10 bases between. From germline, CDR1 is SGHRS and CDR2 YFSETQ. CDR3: CASSLVQGSSYEQYF. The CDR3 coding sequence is TGCGCCAGCAGCTTGGTCCAGGGTAGCTCCTACGAGCAGTACTTC.

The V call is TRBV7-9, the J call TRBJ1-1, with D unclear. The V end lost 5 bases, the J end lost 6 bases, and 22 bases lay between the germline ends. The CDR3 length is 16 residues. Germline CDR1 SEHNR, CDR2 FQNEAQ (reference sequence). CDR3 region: CASSIREGSELAEAFF. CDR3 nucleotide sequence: TGTGCCAGCAGCATCCGGGAAGGGTCTGAATTAGCTGAAGCTTTCTTT.

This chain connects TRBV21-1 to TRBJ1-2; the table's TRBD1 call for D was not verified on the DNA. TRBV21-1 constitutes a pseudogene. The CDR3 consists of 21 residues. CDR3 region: CASSKGGKGDSSNLSNYGYTF. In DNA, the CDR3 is TGTGCCAGCAGCAAAGGAGGGAAAGGGGACAGTTCAAATCTTTCTAACTATGGCTACACCTTC.

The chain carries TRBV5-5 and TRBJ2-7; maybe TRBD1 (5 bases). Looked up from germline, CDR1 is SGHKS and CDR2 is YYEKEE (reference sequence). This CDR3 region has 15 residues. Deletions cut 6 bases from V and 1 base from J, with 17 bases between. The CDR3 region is CASMEWQGLSYEQYF. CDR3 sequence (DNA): TGTGCCAGCATGGAGTGGCAGGGATTATCCTACGAGCAGTACTTC.

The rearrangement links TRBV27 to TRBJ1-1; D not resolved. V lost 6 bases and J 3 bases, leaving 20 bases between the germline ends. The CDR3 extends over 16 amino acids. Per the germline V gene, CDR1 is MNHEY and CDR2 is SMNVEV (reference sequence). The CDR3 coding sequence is TGTGCCAGCAGCGCCTACGTAGGTCGGGGTGACACTGAAGCTTTCTTT. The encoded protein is CASSAYVGRGDTEAFF.

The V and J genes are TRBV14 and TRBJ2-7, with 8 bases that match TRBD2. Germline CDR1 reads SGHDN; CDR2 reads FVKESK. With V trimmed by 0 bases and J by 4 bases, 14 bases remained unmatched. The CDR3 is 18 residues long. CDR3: CASSQDKRQHGGGYEQYF. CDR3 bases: TGTGCCAGCAGCCAAGATAAGCGCCAACACGGGGGGGGGTACGAGCAGTACTTC.

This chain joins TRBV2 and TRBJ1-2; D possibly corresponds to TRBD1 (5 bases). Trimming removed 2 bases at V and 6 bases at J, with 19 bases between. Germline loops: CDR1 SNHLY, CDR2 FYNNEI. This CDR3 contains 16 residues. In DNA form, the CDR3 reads TGTGCCAGCAGTGAAATAATTGTGTCCCCACAGGATGGCTACACCTTC. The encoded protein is CASSEIIVSPQDGYTF. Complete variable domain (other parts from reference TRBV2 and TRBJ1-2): EPEVTQTPSHQVTQMGQEVILRCVPISNHLYFYWYRQILGQKVEFLVSFYNNEISEKSEIFDDQFSVERPDGSNFTLKIRSTKLEDSAMYFCASSEIIVSPQDGYTFGSGTRLTVV.

The CDR3 nucleotides read TGTGCCAGCATTAATAGCGGGAGAGGCTACACCGGGGAGCTGTTTTTT. Its translation is CASINSGRGYTGELFF. The chain recombines TRBV28 with TRBJ2-2; 9 nucleotides match TRBD2. Germline assignment: CDR1 MDHEN and CDR2 SYDVKM. The ends lost 7 bases at V and 3 bases at J; junction bases unmatched: 9. The CDR3 runs 16 residues.

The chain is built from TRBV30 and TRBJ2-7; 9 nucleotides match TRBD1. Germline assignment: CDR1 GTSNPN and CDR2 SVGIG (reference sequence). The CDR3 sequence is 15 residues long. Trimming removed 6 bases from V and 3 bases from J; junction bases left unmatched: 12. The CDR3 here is CACLEDRGTYYEQYF. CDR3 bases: TGTGCCTGCCTCGAGGACAGGGGAACCTACTACGAGCAGTACTTC.

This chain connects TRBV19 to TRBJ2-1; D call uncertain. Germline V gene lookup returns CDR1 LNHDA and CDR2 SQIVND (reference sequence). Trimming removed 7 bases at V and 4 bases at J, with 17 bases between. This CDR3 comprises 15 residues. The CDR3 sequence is CASTPVGSEYNEQFF. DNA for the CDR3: TGTGCCAGTACCCCCGTTGGCAGTGAATACAATGAGCAGTTCTTC.

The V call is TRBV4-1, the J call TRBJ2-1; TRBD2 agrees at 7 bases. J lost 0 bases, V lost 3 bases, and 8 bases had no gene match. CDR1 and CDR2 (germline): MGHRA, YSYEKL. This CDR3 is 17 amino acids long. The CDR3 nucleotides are TGCGCCAGCAGCCAGACTACTACTAGCGTCTCCTACAATGAGCAGTTCTTC. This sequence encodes CASSQTTTSVSYNEQFF.

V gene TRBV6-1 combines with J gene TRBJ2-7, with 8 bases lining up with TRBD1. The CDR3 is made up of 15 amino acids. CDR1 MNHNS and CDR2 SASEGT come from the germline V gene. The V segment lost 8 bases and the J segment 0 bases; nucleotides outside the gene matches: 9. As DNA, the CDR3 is TGTGCCAGCCCACCCCCCGGGACAGGCTCCTACGAGCAGTACTTC. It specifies CASPPPGTGSYEQYF.

CDR3 protein: CASSGQGTGELFF. The CDR3 coding sequence is TGTGCCAGCAGCGGACAGGGCACCGGGGAGCTGTTTTTT. The chain employs TRBV2 and TRBJ2-2, with 8 bases matching TRBD1. Unmatched junction bases numbered 1, after V lost 6 bases and J lost 4 bases. Germline loops: CDR1 SNHLY, CDR2 FYNNEI. The CDR3 runs to 13 residues.

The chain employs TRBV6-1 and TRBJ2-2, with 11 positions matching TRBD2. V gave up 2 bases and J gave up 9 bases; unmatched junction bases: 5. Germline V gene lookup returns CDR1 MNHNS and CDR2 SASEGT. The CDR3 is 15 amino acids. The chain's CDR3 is CASSEWVAGGRELFF. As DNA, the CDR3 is TGTGCCAGCAGTGAATGGGTAGCGGGAGGGCGGGAGCTGTTTTTT.

The CDR3 coding sequence is TGTGCCAGCAGCGTAGGGGGGGGGAACACCGGGGAGCTGTTTTTT. It encodes CASSVGGGNTGELFF. The chain employs TRBV9 and TRBJ2-2; 7 bases map to TRBD2. There are 15 residues in the CDR3. CDR1 is SGDLS and CDR2 is YYNGEE in the germline V gene. V shed 0 bases and J 1 base; nucleotides not matched to a gene: 0.